The subject of this entry is one TCR beta chain. No antigen is known for it. Qualities for individual bases were not recorded, and no much larger clone is one base off. For CDR1 and CDR2, the germline V gene lists SGDLS and YYNGEE. Trimming leaves V shorter by 0 bases and J shorter by 4 bases, with the junction holding 3 bases beyond the gene matches. The CDR3 holds 15 amino acids from the cysteine to the phenylalanine. Only CDR3 DNA remains: 45 bases, in frame from the first base. The data were taken from a study of blood T cell repertoires in COVID-19 (dated by TCRdb to the early 2020s). Some background on the complete study: Collaborator samples came from the United States, Italy and Spain and covered acute and convalescent phases of COVID-19. The prospective study material was composed of cDNA or gDNA derived from T cells, B-cell-depleted T cells, or PBMCs. The dataset comprised deeply sampled blood TCRbeta repertoires from subjects exposed to, actively infected with, or recovered from COVID-19. The repertoires were released in a freely available public database meant as a resource for research on the immune response to SARS-CoV-2. Samples came from the ongoing ImmuneRACE study (first 160 participants) plus 1,254 subjects from 6 global collaborators. Sample metadata almost always included a de-identified subject ID, COVID-19 status, age in years and sex. Where available, HLA class I and class II types were taken from metadata supplied by the sample provider and were not determined by assay-based typing. The paper's findings and limits, for the study overall: How much clinical and demographic metadata was included differed by source and by participant, and the metadata was provided uncurated.

TCRbeta CDR3 regions were amplified from genomic DNA using the immunoSEQ Assay, a bias-controlled multiplex PCR. The source study handled its data this way. The number of nucleated cells in each sample was estimated by amplification of reference gene primers within the assay. To quantify the absolute abundance of each unique TCRbeta CDR3 rearrangement, sequence reads were collapsed and filtered. For each sample, productive Simpson clonality was calculated as the square root of Simpson's diversity index over productive rearrangements. TCRdb obtained this table from immuneACCESS and retained in-frame rearrangements with V and J assigned. These tables miss some clones; where compared with another copy, unresolved V genes account for less than half of the shortfall, and the remainder is unexplained. V and J calls plus clone size are reproduced from that table; the DNA served to infer D and trimming. The sample records fewer than 200,000 clones, 65% to 85% of which are singletons. The top ten clonotypes cover roughly a fifth of the sample.

Samples from volunteer blood donors who had recovered from COVID-19 were contributed by a second Seattle source. The collaborating institutions used their own protocols to collect whole blood in K2EDTA tubes. For TCRbeta analysis, collaborators shipped samples as frozen whole blood, isolated PBMCs, or DNA extracted from either of those sample types. Sequenced: peripheral blood. The chain joins TRBV9 to TRBJ2-3; TRBD2 agrees with 9 junctional bases. This TCR was sampled from a woman in her sixties or seventies who had recovered from COVID-19. This receptor carries the CDR3 CASSVVAGVADTQYF. Here is the DNA: TGTGCCAGCAGCGTAGTAGCGGGAGTCGCAGATACGCAGTATTTT.